These 25 T cell receptor beta chains came from one sample sequenced in a study of CD8+ T cells in alopecia areata. In each case, RNA was isolated and then reverse transcribed into cDNA as the sequencing template. This table comes from immunoSEQ multiplex PCR, and its TCRdb copy is limited to in-frame clones, with some not included. The table has roughly 250,000 clones, around two thirds seen once. The source material was CD4+ T cells sorted from blood, sampled at week 0. These receptors came from a human donor with alopecia areata.

This rearrangement joins TRBV29-1 to TRBJ2-3; D remains ambiguous. The length of the CDR3 is 15 residues. V was pared by 0 bases and J by 0 bases, with 10 bases between. CDR1 and CDR2 (germline): SQVTM, ANQGSEA. CDR3 sequence: CSVEDRTLSTDTQYF. The CDR3 DNA reads TGCAGCGTTGAAGACCGGACGCTAAGCACAGATACGCAGTATTTT.

This chain uses TRBV19 with TRBJ2-1; D gene unclear. V lost 6 bases and J 1 base, leaving 13 bases between the germline ends. There are 15 residues in the CDR3. Looked up from germline, CDR1 is LNHDA and CDR2 is SQIVND (reference sequence). The CDR3 spells CASRSGRTSYNEQFF. DNA for the CDR3: TGTGCCAGTAGATCGGGCCGTACGTCCTACAATGAGCAGTTCTTC.

The chain joins TRBV5-1 to TRBJ2-5; no reliable D call. CDR3 length: 15 amino acids. Germline CDR1 and CDR2: SGHRS and YFSETQ. Trimming shortened V by 2 bases and J by 1 base, and 12 bases separated the two germline ends. CDR3 in amino acids: CASSFREVLQETQYF. DNA for the CDR3: TGCGCCAGCAGCTTCCGCGAGGTCCTCCAAGAGACCCAGTACTTC.

The V call is TRBV7-2, the J call TRBJ1-1, with unresolved D. The CDR3 totals 12 residues. CDR1 and CDR2 (germline): SGHTA, FQGNSA. V was clipped by 5 bases and J by 6 bases, with 10 bases between them. The CDR3 coding sequence is TGTGCCAGCAGCCAACCAGGACCTGAAGCTTTCTTT. Translated: CASSQPGPEAFF.

The chain joins TRBV30 to TRBJ2-7, with D unresolved. CDR1 and CDR2 (germline): GTSNPN, SVGIG (reference sequence). CDR3 size: 15 residues. The V end was cut by 0 bases, the J end by 0 bases, with 12 bases between. CDR3 region: CAWSVRPLDSYEQYF. The DNA of the CDR3 is TGTGCCTGGAGTGTACGACCATTAGACTCCTACGAGCAGTACTTC.

The V gene is TRBV5-6, the J gene TRBJ2-7; D uncertain. This CDR3 is built from 13 residues. The V gene lost 2 bases and the J gene lost 2 bases, with 8 bases spanning the gap. Germline V lookup: CDR1 SGHDT, CDR2 YYEEEE. The CDR3 here is CASSLGRPYEQYF. The CDR3 region has the DNA TGTGCCAGCAGCTTAGGCAGACCCTACGAGCAGTACTTC.

The chain recombines TRBV5-1 with TRBJ2-7, with unresolved D. With 4 bases removed from V and 6 bases from J, the gap between germline ends came to 11 bases. The CDR3 is 12 residues long. Germline CDR1 is SGHRS and CDR2 is YFSETQ. CDR3 in DNA: TGCGCCAGCAGCCTTGATGCCTCCGAGCAGTACTTC. This codes for CASSLDASEQYF. The entire variable domain, with the rest obtained from reference TRBV5-1 and TRBJ2-7, is as follows: KAGVTQTPRYLIKTRGQQVTLSCSPISGHRSVSWYQQTPGQGLQFLFEYFSETQRNKGNFPGRFSGRQFSNSRSEMNVSTLELGDSALYLCASSLDASEQYFGPGTRLTVT.

The chain uses TRBV11-1 and TRBJ2-7; possibly TRBD1 for D (6 bases). The germline V gene encodes CDR1 SGHAT and CDR2 FQDESV (reference sequence). Trimming removed 6 bases at V and 0 bases at J, with 15 bases between. The CDR3 loop spans 15 amino acids. The CDR3 nucleotides read TGTGCCAGCAGTTATATCACAGGGATCTCCTACGAGCAGTACTTC. It translates to CASSYITGISYEQYF.

J is TRBJ2-5 and V is TRBV29-1; a weak D match, TRBD2 (6 bases). Trimming removed 7 bases at V and 5 bases at J, with 23 bases between. Germline V CDR1 and CDR2: SQVTM, ANQGSEA. The CDR3 extends over 15 amino acids. The CDR3 spells CSAYYRRGKGETQYF. The CDR3 bases are TGCAGCGCCTACTACCGGAGGGGCAAGGGGGAGACCCAGTACTTC.

The chain has TRBV6-5 and TRBJ2-1, with TRBD1 as a possible D gene (6 bases). V lost 7 bases and J 12 bases, leaving 22 bases between the germline ends. The CDR3 has 14 residues. Looked up from germline, CDR1 is MNHEY and CDR2 is SVGAGI. This chain's CDR3 is CASKPRGTSVLQFF. The CDR3 nucleotides read TGTGCCAGCAAACCGCGAGGGACATCGGTTCTGCAGTTCTTC.

The rearrangement uses TRBV29-1 and TRBJ2-5, with D maybe TRBD1 (6 bases). With 8 bases removed from V and 0 bases from J, the gap between germline ends came to 10 bases. Germline values: CDR1 SQVTM, CDR2 ANQGSEA. The CDR3 has 12 amino acids. CDR3: CSLTGNQETQYF. The CDR3 coding sequence is TGCAGCCTTACAGGGAACCAAGAGACCCAGTACTTC.

Comment on this clone: Other nucleotide sequences from this sample produce the same CDR3. This chain links TRBV2 with TRBJ1-1, with D perhaps matching TRBD1 (5 bases). Germline CDR1 is SNHLY and CDR2 is FYNNEI. The CDR3 sequence is 14 residues long. V was shortened by 2 bases and J by 1 base, with 8 bases between the two germline ends. The CDR3 coding sequence is TGTGCCAGCAGTGAATGGGGACCGAACACTGAAGCTTTCTTT. This codes for CASSEWGPNTEAFF. The variable domain in full, completed from reference TRBV2 and TRBJ1-1, reads EPEVTQTPSHQVTQMGQEVILRCVPISNHLYFYWYRQILGQKVEFLVSFYNNEISEKSEIFDDQFSVERPDGSNFTLKIRSTKLEDSAMYFCASSEWGPNTEAFFGQGTRLTVV.

A single count supports this clone. The genes are TRBV7-9 and TRBJ1-2; D gene unclear. Germline CDR1 and CDR2: SEHNR and FQNEAQ (reference sequence). V lost 7 bases, J lost 7 bases, and 28 bases lay in between. There are 17 residues in the CDR3. DNA for the CDR3: TGTGCCAGCACGGCCTTGAGGATGGCTCCTCTACTATTTGGCTACACCTTC. This translates into CASTALRMAPLLFGYTF.

The chain is built from TRBV18 and TRBJ2-6; perhaps TRBD2 as D (6 bases). The length of the CDR3 is 16 residues. V was shortened by 2 bases and J by 0 bases, with 8 bases between the two germline ends. Germline assignment: CDR1 KGHSH and CDR2 LQKENI. The CDR3 protein is CASSPIGGSGANVLTF. The CDR3 DNA reads as TGTGCCAGCTCACCAATCGGGGGCTCTGGGGCCAACGTCCTGACTTTC.

CDR3 sequence (DNA): TGTGCCAGTAATCCGGACAGGGGGTACGACGAGCAGTACTTC. Translation gives CASNPDRGYDEQYF. The chain is built from TRBV19 and TRBJ2-7, with 10 bases matching TRBD1. Germline CDR1 LNHDA, CDR2 SQIVND (reference sequence). CDR3 size: 14 residues. After removal of 7 bases from V and 5 bases from J, the junction contained 8 bases not matched to a gene.

This chain joins TRBV9 and TRBJ1-3, with 8 bases fitting TRBD1. Germline CDR1 and CDR2: SGDLS and YYNGEE. The length of the CDR3 is 14 residues. Trimming at V came to 3 bases and at J to 4 bases, leaving 3 bases not matched to a gene. CDR3 in amino acids: CASSDRDRGNTIYF. CDR3 in DNA: TGTGCCAGCAGCGACCGGGACAGGGGAAACACCATATATTTT. Full variable domain (missing parts from reference TRBV9 and TRBJ1-3): DSGVTQTPKHLITATGQRVTLRCSPRSGDLSVYWYQQSLDQGLQFLIQYYNGEERAKGNILERFSAQQFPDLHSELNLSSLELGDSALYFCASSDRDRGNTIYFGEGSWLTVV.

This chain links TRBV6-5 with TRBJ1-2, with TRBD1 as a possible D gene (5 bases). Germline lookup yields CDR1 MNHEY and CDR2 SVGAGI. V was clipped by 5 bases and J by 2 bases, with 15 bases between them. The CDR3 runs 15 residues. CDR3 DNA: TGTGCCAGCAGTATGACAGTGCGTCAGAACTATGGCTACACCTTC. It encodes CASSMTVRQNYGYTF.

The J gene is TRBJ2-1, the V gene TRBV10-3; 7 bases are a match to TRBD2. In germline, CDR1 is ENHRY, CDR2 SYGVKD. CDR3 length: 16 residues. V lost 5 bases, J lost 0 bases, and 7 bases stayed unmatched. The CDR3 reads CAISSPRGSSYNEQFF. The CDR3 coding sequence is TGTGCCATCAGTTCTCCGCGGGGGAGCTCCTACAATGAGCAGTTCTTC.

The rearrangement uses TRBV5-6 and TRBJ1-6; TRBD1 might be the D (5 bases). Germline-derived CDR1 and CDR2 are SGHDT and YYEEEE. Trimming removed 0 bases from V and 6 bases from J, with 10 bases in between. CDR3 length equals 15 residues. CDR3 protein: CASSLGAGRNSPLHF. In nucleotides, the CDR3 is TGTGCCAGCAGCTTGGGCGCAGGGCGTAATTCACCCCTCCACTTT.

The gene calls are TRBV30 and TRBJ1-1, with D unclear. In germline, CDR1 is GTSNPN, CDR2 SVGIG (reference sequence). V lost 0 bases and J lost 8, with 13 bases in between. The CDR3 is made up of 13 amino acids. This CDR3 reads CAWSVGWEDEAFF. CDR3 bases: TGTGCCTGGAGTGTGGGGTGGGAGGACGAAGCTTTCTTT.

In this sample, this clone turned up a few times. This chain joins TRBV7-9 and TRBJ2-7, with a possible D match to TRBD1 (6 bases). Germline V CDR1 and CDR2: SEHNR, FQNEAQ (reference sequence). The germline V and J ends were trimmed by 6 bases and 7 bases, with 16 bases remaining between them. The CDR3 is made up of 13 amino acids. For the CDR3, the DNA is TGTGCCAGCAGTTCCACGACAGGCGGGGAGCAGTACTTC. Amino acids: CASSSTTGGEQYF.

In DNA form, the CDR3 reads TGTGCCTGGAGTGTACTGTCAGGGGACTATGGCTACACCTTC. Translated, it gives CAWSVLSGDYGYTF. The chain employs TRBV30 and TRBJ1-2; D perhaps matches TRBD1 (6 bases). Germline lookup yields CDR1 GTSNPN and CDR2 SVGIG (reference sequence). V lost 0 bases and J 3 bases, leaving 11 bases between the germline ends. The CDR3 is made up of 14 amino acids.

The chain combines TRBV4-1 with TRBJ2-6, with a tentative D call TRBD1 (5 bases). Germline values: CDR1 MGHRA, CDR2 YSYEKL. The CDR3 spans 17 residues. Between the trimmed V and J ends, which lost 2 bases and 1 base, there was a span of 12 bases. Here the CDR3 DNA reads TGCGCCAGCAGCCAACAGGGCTTGCCGTCTGGGGCCAACGTCCTGACTTTC. Translation: CASSQQGLPSGANVLTF.

The genes are TRBV4-3 and TRBJ2-3; no definite D call. Trimming shortened V by 0 bases and J by 0 bases, and 13 bases separated the two germline ends. Germline assignment: CDR1 LGHNA and CDR2 YSLEER. This CDR3 region has 17 residues. CDR3 residues: CASSQDGTRLSTDTQYF. For the CDR3, the DNA is TGCGCCAGCAGCCAAGATGGTACGCGGTTGAGCACAGATACGCAGTATTTT.

The rearrangement joins TRBV30 to TRBJ2-7, with D possibly matching TRBD1 (6 bases). The CDR3 has 14 amino acids. Looked up from germline, CDR1 is GTSNPN and CDR2 is SVGIG (reference sequence). The V end lost 3 bases, the J end lost 6 bases, and 18 bases lay between the germline ends. The CDR3 sequence is CAWRAGTPSGEQYF. The CDR3 coding sequence is TGTGCCTGGAGGGCCGGGACACCAAGCGGCGAGCAGTACTTC.